This is a list of T cell receptor beta chains from one sample in a study of T cells in Graves' hyperthyroidism and ophthalmopathy. TCRdb re-called the multiplex PCR reads through MiXCR, storing one row per CDR3 protein. Here the sample spans 400,000 to 450,000 distinct CDR3 sequences, roughly 14% being singletons. Material for sequencing was blood. Receptors were obtained from a man between 18 and 29 years old with Graves' ophthalmopathy. The CDR3 runs from the conserved cysteine through the conserved F or W. D genes are given only for firm matches. Some rows have no size entry. The others give once, few or many, or a class for an expanded clone.

V gene	clone size	D gene	J gene	CDR3 DNA	CDR3 protein
TRBV12-3/TRBV12-4	few	TRBD1	TRBJ1-5	TGTGCCAGCAGTAACACAGGGGGCATAGAGCCCCAGCATTTT	CASSNTGGIEPQHF
TRBV4-2	.	.	TRBJ2-5	TGTGCCAGCAGCCAAGCCACGGGCCCCTGGGAGACCCAGTACTTC	CASSQATGPWETQYF
TRBV5-1	few	.	TRBJ2-7	TGCGCCAGCAGACTTGGGAGGGAGCAGTACTTC	CASRLGREQYF
TRBV6-4	.	.	TRBJ1-3	TGTGCCACGACACAGGGTTACACCATATATTTT	CATTQGYTIYF
TRBV9	.	TRBD1	TRBJ2-2	TGTGCCAGCAGCGTAGAGGGACAGCCTTCTGGGGAGCTGTTTTTT	CASSVEGQPSGELFF
TRBV6-5	many	.	TRBJ1-1	TGTGCCAGCAGTTACTCGGACAGGAACACTGAAGCTTTCTTT	CASSYSDRNTEAFF
TRBV11-3	many	.	TRBJ2-5	TGTGCCAGCACCCCAACAGGGTCGGAGACCCAGTACTTC	CASTPTGSETQYF
TRBV12-3/TRBV12-4	few	TRBD1	TRBJ1-1	TGTGCCAGCAGCCAACCCGGGACAGGAGCACCTGAAGCTTTCTTT	CASSQPGTGAPEAFF
TRBV30	few	TRBD2	TRBJ2-5	TGTGCCTGGAGTCTCCTTAGTAGCGGGGAGACCCAGTACTTC	CAWSLLSSGETQYF
TRBV5-6	.	.	TRBJ1-6	TGTGCCAGCAGCTTCCTAGAGAGGGATAATTCACCCCTCCACTTT	CASSFLERDNSPLHF
TRBV10-3	many	.	TRBJ1-5	TGTGCCATAGAAGACCGCAAATCAGGGCAGCCCCAGCATTTT	CAIEDRKSGQPQHF
TRBV7-9	.	.	TRBJ2-1	TGTGCCAGCCTTGGACGGCAGGGCGACAGCTCCTACAATGAGCAGTTCTTC	CASLGRQGDSSYNEQFF
TRBV20-1	many	.	TRBJ1-1	TGCAGTGCTAGAAATCCGGGGCGGAGGAACACTGAAGCTTTCTTT	CSARNPGRRNTEAFF
TRBV5-5	many	.	TRBJ2-7	TGTGCCAGCAGCTTGGGCCCGGGAAACGAGCAGTACTTC	CASSLGPGNEQYF
TRBV5-1	many	TRBD1	TRBJ2-7	TGCGCCAGCAGCTTCCAGGGGGCGAACTCCTACGAGCAGTACTTC	CASSFQGANSYEQYF
TRBV6-1	many	TRBD1	TRBJ2-7	TGTGCCAGCAGCAGATCAATGACAGGGGGCTACGAGCAGTACTTC	CASSRSMTGGYEQYF
TRBV4-1	few	.	TRBJ1-5	TGCGCCAGCAGCCAACTTGACAGCAATCAGCCCCAGCATTTT	CASSQLDSNQPQHF
TRBV24-1	few	.	TRBJ2-7	TGTGCCACCAGTGATTTAGGGCTTGACGAGCAGTACTTC	CATSDLGLDEQYF
TRBV12-3/TRBV12-4	.	.	TRBJ1-2	TGTGCCAGCAATCTGGGGGGGGCAGGTGGCTACACCTTC	CASNLGGAGGYTF
TRBV4-1	.	.	TRBJ1-6	TGCGCCAGCGGTATACAGGGTTTGGCTTCACCCCTCCACTTT	CASGIQGLASPLHF
TRBV10-3	.	.	TRBJ2-7	TGTGCCATCAGTGACTTGGGCCCCTCTAGTGAGCAGTACTTC	CAISDLGPSSEQYF
TRBV14	few	.	TRBJ1-2	TGTGCCAGCAGCCAAGATGGGCGCGATCCTAACTATGGCTACACCTTC	CASSQDGRDPNYGYTF
TRBV18	many	.	TRBJ2-1	TGTGCCAGCTCACCGTCGGCAGGGAAGTCCGATGAGCAGTTCTTC	CASSPSAGKSDEQFF
TRBV20-1	.	.	TRBJ2-3	TGCAGTGCTAGAGATATTCAGGGAACTAGCACAGATACGCAGTATTTT	CSARDIQGTSTDTQYF
TRBV7-3	once	TRBD2	TRBJ2-3	TGTGCCAGCAGCCACGGGACTAGCGGGAGCTGGGGCACAGATACGCAGTATTTT	CASSHGTSGSWGTDTQYF
TRBV13	many	.	TRBJ1-5	TGTGCCAGCAGCGCAGACCCAAATCAGCCCCAGCATTTT	CASSADPNQPQHF
TRBV30	.	TRBD2	TRBJ2-5	TGTGCCTGGAGGAGCGGGAGGGCCGCCCAAGAGACCCAGTACTTC	CAWRSGRAAQETQYF
TRBV6-1	many	.	TRBJ1-1	TGTGCCAGCATGGAGGGTCTCCGAATCTTGACCACTGAAGCTTTCTTT	CASMEGLRILTTEAFF
TRBV13	.	.	TRBJ1-1	TGTGCCAGCAGCTCGGAGGAAGGGGAAGCTTTCTTT	CASSSEEGEAFF
TRBV7-2	many	.	TRBJ1-1	TGTGCCAGCAGCTTAATTTTTGGCACTGAAGCTTTCTTT	CASSLIFGTEAFF
TRBV29-1	many	.	TRBJ2-3	TGCAGCGTTGAAGGCCCCCCTGATAAAATGCCAGATACGCAGTATTTT	CSVEGPPDKMPDTQYF
TRBV6-5	.	TRBD2	TRBJ2-5	TGTGCCAGCAGTTACTCGGGGGTGGGAGCTAGCGGGGCCCAAGGATCGACCCAGTACTTC	CASSYSGVGASGAQGSTQYF
TRBV3-1	.	.	TRBJ1-2	TGTGCCAGCAGTCATGGGGGGCTAACCTATGGCTACACCTTC	CASSHGGLTYGYTF
TRBV19	.	TRBD1	TRBJ1-2	TGTGCCAGTAGTATTGAGGCAGGGGGCTGGGCTAACTATGGCTACACCTTC	CASSIEAGGWANYGYTF
TRBV19	few	.	TRBJ2-7	TGTGCCAGTAGTGGTTCGAGGGGCTACGAGCAGTACTTC	CASSGSRGYEQYF
TRBV6-1	many	.	TRBJ1-1	TGTGCCAGCAGTCCATCAACTTACCAGGGTCGGGCTGAAGCTTTCTTT	CASSPSTYQGRAEAFF
TRBV20-1	.	.	TRBJ1-2	TGCAGTGCATCCAATGCTGAGGTCGTAGACTATGGCTACACCTTC	CSASNAEVVDYGYTF
TRBV20-1	many	.	TRBJ2-7	TGCAGTGGGGAGCGGAAGTACGAGCAGTACTTC	CSGERKYEQYF
TRBV20-1	many	TRBD1	TRBJ2-3	TGCAGTGCTCTTGACGGACAGGGGATAGATACGCAGTATTTT	CSALDGQGIDTQYF
TRBV5-1	many	TRBD2	TRBJ2-5	TGCGCCAGCAGCGTGGACGGTAGGACTAGCGGGAGAGGCCAAGAGACCCAGTACTTC	CASSVDGRTSGRGQETQYF
TRBV12-3/TRBV12-4	many	.	TRBJ2-5	TGTGCCAGCACCACGGGAGCCGCCGAGACCCAGTACTTC	CASTTGAAETQYF
TRBV5-1	many	.	TRBJ2-5	TGCGCCAGCAGCCCCGTCGGGGGAAGGGACCAGGAGACCCAGTACTTC	CASSPVGGRDQETQYF
TRBV4-1	few	.	TRBJ2-7	TGCGCCAGCAGCCAAGATTGGGGGGGGGGCAGCCACGAGCAGTACTTC	CASSQDWGGGSHEQYF
TRBV27	many	.	TRBJ2-6	TGTGCCAGCAGTCCTATGGAGGGGGCTGGGGCCAACGTCCTGACTTTC	CASSPMEGAGANVLTF
TRBV19	.	.	TRBJ1-5	TGTGCCAGTACCCCAGGGAGGAGCAATCAGCCCCAGCATTTT	CASTPGRSNQPQHF
TRBV13	.	.	TRBJ2-6	TGTGCCAGCAGCTCCCGCTTAGAATACCCTGGGGCCAACGTCCTGACTTTC	CASSSRLEYPGANVLTF
TRBV5-6	many	TRBD2	TRBJ2-7	TGTGCCAGCAGCTTTAGCGGGAGGAACGAGCAGTACTTC	CASSFSGRNEQYF
TRBV5-1	many	TRBD1	TRBJ2-1	TGCGCCAGCCGAGTGGGACAGATCATGGATGAGCAGTTCTTC	CASRVGQIMDEQFF
TRBV20-1	many	.	TRBJ2-5	TGCAGTGCTGACTACGTCCAAGAGACCCAGTACTTC	CSADYVQETQYF
TRBV5-1	many	TRBD1	TRBJ1-2	TGCGCCAGCAGCAAAGGACAGGGTGAACATGGCTACACCTTC	CASSKGQGEHGYTF
TRBV25-1	.	.	TRBJ2-3	TGTGCCAGCAGTGAAGGGGGGGCGCAGACAGATACGCAGTATTTT	CASSEGGAQTDTQYF
TRBV7-2	.	.	TRBJ2-2	TGTGCCAGCAGCGAAGGGACAACGAGCACCGGGGAGCTGTTTTTT	CASSEGTTSTGELFF
TRBV6-2/TRBV6-3	.	TRBD2	TRBJ2-3	TGTGCCAGCAGCCGGGGGGGACAAACAAAGAACACGCAGTATTTT	CASSRGGQTKNTQYF
TRBV19	.	.	TRBJ1-5	TGTGCCAGTAGTATTCTCCCCTACTCTCAGGGAATAGGTCAGCCCCAGCATTTT	CASSILPYSQGIGQPQHF
TRBV10-3	many	.	TRBJ2-3	TGTGCCATCTCCCGGGCTCATACTAGCACAGATACGCAGTATTTT	CAISRAHTSTDTQYF
TRBV19	many	.	TRBJ1-5	TGTGCCAGTAGTCTAGACAGTGGCAATCAGCCCCAGCATTTT	CASSLDSGNQPQHF
TRBV7-9	.	.	TRBJ2-7	TGTGCCAGCAGCGCAGCAGGAGGATGGTACCACGAGCAGTACTTC	CASSAAGGWYHEQYF
TRBV30	once	.	TRBJ2-7	TGTGCCTGGAGTAATCGAGTGACCGAGCAGTACTTC	CAWSNRVTEQYF